A single sample is the source of the 16 T cell receptor beta chains below, sequenced in a study of shared clonotypes between healthy human individuals (dated by TCRdb to between 2020 and 2021). Libraries were built with the immunoSEQ multiplex PCR assay. TCRdb stores this immuneACCESS table with in-frame sequences only. Part of the clones is absent; in the studies checked, under half of the shortfall reflects unresolved V genes, and no reason is known for the rest. In this sample the table shows about 1.5 million clones, approximately 98% of which occur a single time. About 0.4% of the sample rests with the top ten. Sequencing was done on a sample of naive CD4+ T cells sorted from blood. The intended sense of this specimen's cell subset or site label: CD45RA+ positively selected. The receptors here all came from a man younger than 45 in good health.

The chain employs TRBV4-1 and TRBJ2-7; 8 bases map to TRBD2. This CDR3 has 15 amino acids. The germline CDR1 and CDR2 sequences are MGHRA and YSYEKL. J gave up 4 bases and V 1 base, and 6 bases lay outside the gene matches. CDR3 DNA sequence: TGCGCCAGCAGCCAAGCCGGGACTAGGGGTTACGAGCAGTACTTC. Amino acids: CASSQAGTRGYEQYF.

V is TRBV18 and J is TRBJ2-3; 8 bases are shared with TRBD2. Trimming at V came to 0 bases and at J to 3 bases, leaving 5 bases not matched to a gene. In germline, CDR1 is KGHSH, CDR2 LQKENI. The CDR3 has 16 amino acids. CDR3 DNA: TGTGCCAGCTCACCACCAAAACTAGCGGATACAGATACGCAGTATTTT. It encodes CASSPPKLADTDTQYF.

The chain links TRBV29-1 to TRBJ2-7; the D is unclear. The CDR3 spans 12 residues. V lost 0 bases to trimming and J lost 9 bases, with 12 bases between them. The germline gives CDR1 SQVTM, CDR2 ANQGSEA. The CDR3 region has the DNA TGCAGCGTTGAAGATGACCGCGGCGGGCAGTACTTC. The encoded protein is CSVEDDRGGQYF.

The genes are TRBV19 and TRBJ1-5; D may be TRBD1 (6 bases). The CDR3 consists of 16 residues. Trimming removed 5 bases at V and 2 bases at J, with 16 bases between. CDR1 and CDR2 (germline): LNHDA, SQIVND (reference sequence). The CDR3: CASSSQGPLGNQPQHF. The CDR3 DNA reads TGTGCCAGTAGTTCACAGGGACCCCTCGGCAATCAGCCCCAGCATTTT.

The V call is TRBV30, the J call TRBJ2-3; either TRBD1 or TRBD2 may fit D (5 bases each). Germline CDR1 reads GTSNPN; CDR2 reads SVGIG (reference sequence). The CDR3 spans 14 residues. The CDR3 sequence is CAGELRVSPDTQYF. The CDR3 DNA follows: TGTGCGGGGGAGCTGAGGGTTAGCCCAGATACGCAGTATTTT.

This rearrangement joins TRBV15 to TRBJ2-5; D gene unclear. The CDR3 is 14 residues long. Trimming removed 0 bases at V and 0 bases at J, with 5 bases between. CDR1 and CDR2 (germline): LNHNV, YYDKDF (reference sequence). DNA of the CDR3: TGTGCCACCAGCAGAGACGTGTACCAAGAGACCCAGTACTTC. It specifies CATSRDVYQETQYF.

This sequence joins TRBV2 and TRBJ2-5, with 7 bases that match TRBD2. V was clipped by 4 bases and J by 0 bases; unmatched bases: 20. Germline V CDR1 and CDR2: SNHLY, FYNNEI. The CDR3 is 20 amino acids. The CDR3: CASSAPGWREMGGYQETQYF. In DNA, the CDR3 is TGTGCCAGCAGTGCCCCTGGTTGGCGGGAGATGGGGGGGTACCAAGAGACCCAGTACTTC.

The chain recombines TRBV27 with TRBJ2-1; D is tentatively TRBD1 or TRBD2 (6 bases each). The CDR3 contains 15 residues. Germline CDR1 and CDR2: MNHEY and SMNVEV (reference sequence). Trimming shortened V by 8 bases and J by 9 bases, and 23 bases separated the two germline ends. The CDR3 sequence is CASGKQGWEAIEQFF. CDR3 in DNA: TGTGCCAGCGGGAAACAGGGATGGGAGGCAATTGAGCAGTTCTTC.

V is TRBV6-5 and J is TRBJ2-1; D gene uncertain. Per germline, CDR1 MNHEY and CDR2 SVGAGI. Trimming took off 0 bases at V and 7 bases at J, with 13 bases between the two ends. The CDR3 contains 15 residues. CDR3 loop: CASSYSNLRRNEQFF. For the CDR3, the DNA is TGTGCCAGCAGTTACTCGAATCTACGACGGAATGAGCAGTTCTTC.

This sequence joins TRBV5-1 and TRBJ2-1, with 11 bases fitting TRBD2. Trimming removed 4 bases from V and 6 bases from J; junction bases left unmatched: 6. Germline V gives CDR1 SGHRS, CDR2 YFSETQ. The length of the CDR3 is 15 residues. The chain's CDR3 is CASSQGGLAANEQFF. The CDR3 DNA reads as TGCGCCAGCAGCCAGGGGGGACTAGCGGCCAATGAGCAGTTCTTC.

The chain combines TRBV5-6 with TRBJ1-5; a weak D match, TRBD1 (6 bases). The germline gives CDR1 SGHDT, CDR2 YYEEEE. This CDR3 is built from 16 residues. V was trimmed by 4 bases and J by 7 bases, leaving 21 bases between them. The CDR3 reads CASSRRTAPPGQPQHF. DNA of the CDR3: TGTGCCAGCAGCCGCAGGACAGCTCCTCCAGGGCAGCCCCAGCATTTT.

The chain combines TRBV19 with TRBJ1-1, with 8 bases that match TRBD1. CDR3 length equals 14 residues. Germline assignment: CDR1 LNHDA and CDR2 SQIVND (reference sequence). The V and J ends lost 1 base and 8 bases, in that order; junction bases with no gene match: 6. The CDR3 spells CASSIGIRDREAFF. The DNA of the CDR3 is TGTGCCAGTAGTATAGGTATCCGGGACAGGGAAGCTTTCTTT.

V gene TRBV19 combines with J gene TRBJ1-1; D may be TRBD1 (5 bases). Trimming shortened V by 5 bases and J by 4 bases, and 20 bases separated the two germline ends. CDR3 length equals 16 residues. The germline gives CDR1 LNHDA, CDR2 SQIVND (reference sequence). This CDR3 reads CASSSPEGNTVTEAFF. The CDR3 nucleotides are TGTGCCAGTAGTTCTCCGGAGGGGAACACGGTCACTGAAGCTTTCTTT.

This chain links TRBV5-1 with TRBJ1-4; 9 nucleotides line up with TRBD1. This CDR3 is 16 amino acids long. Unmatched junction bases numbered 8, after V lost 0 bases and J lost 8 bases. Germline CDR1 and CDR2: SGHRS and YFSETQ. In nucleotides, the CDR3 is TGCGCCAGCAGCTTGGGTACAGGGGGCAGAGGAGAAAAACTGTTTTTT. Amino acid sequence: CASSLGTGGRGEKLFF.

The V call is TRBV29-1, the J call TRBJ1-1, with 7 bases matching TRBD1. The germline V gene has CDR1 SQVTM and CDR2 ANQGSEA. V was pared by 8 bases and J by 1 base, with 10 bases of the junction left unmatched. The CDR3 is made up of 14 amino acids. This CDR3 reads CSYTGTATNTEAFF. DNA of the CDR3: TGCAGCTATACGGGGACAGCGACGAACACTGAAGCTTTCTTT.

This chain connects TRBV7-6 to TRBJ2-3, with D hard to call. The ends were cut back, 5 bases at V and 5 bases at J, with 8 bases in the middle. CDR3 length: 12 residues. The germline V gene encodes CDR1 SGHVS and CDR2 FNYEAQ. Written as DNA, the CDR3 is TGTGCCAGCAGCCTCATTGGAGATACGCAGTATTTT. This translates into CASSLIGDTQYF. The complete variable domain, with remaining parts taken from reference TRBV7-6 and TRBJ2-3, reads GAGVSQSPRYKVTKRGQDVALRCDPISGHVSLYWYRQALGQGPEFLTYFNYEAQQDKSGLPNDRFSAERPEGSISTLTIQRTEQRDSAMYRCASSLIGDTQYFGPGTRLTVL.